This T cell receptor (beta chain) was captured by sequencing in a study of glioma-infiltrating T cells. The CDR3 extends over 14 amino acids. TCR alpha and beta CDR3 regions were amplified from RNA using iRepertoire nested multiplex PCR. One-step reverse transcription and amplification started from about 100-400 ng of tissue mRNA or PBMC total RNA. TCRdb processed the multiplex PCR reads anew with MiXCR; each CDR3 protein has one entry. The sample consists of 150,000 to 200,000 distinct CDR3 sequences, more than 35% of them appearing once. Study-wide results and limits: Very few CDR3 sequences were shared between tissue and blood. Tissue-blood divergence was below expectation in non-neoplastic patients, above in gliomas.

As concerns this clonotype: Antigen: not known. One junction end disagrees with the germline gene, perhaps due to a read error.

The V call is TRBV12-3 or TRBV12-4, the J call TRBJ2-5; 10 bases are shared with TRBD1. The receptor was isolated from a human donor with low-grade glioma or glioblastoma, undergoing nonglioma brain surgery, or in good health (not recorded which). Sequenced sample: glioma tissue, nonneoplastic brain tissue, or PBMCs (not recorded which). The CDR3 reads CASTGQGDGETKYF. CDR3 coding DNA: TGTGCCAGCACCGGACAGGGGGACGGAGAGACCAAGTACTTC.